This T cell receptor (beta chain) was captured in a study of T cells in Graves' hyperthyroidism and ophthalmopathy. Study as a whole: Peripheral blood draws took place at initial diagnosis, ahead of any treatment.

With regard to this clonotype: Its target is not known.

Amplified TCR beta CDR3 regions derived from RNA transcripts. An initial round of RT-PCR targeting the TCR CDR3 relied on the HTBI primer set. TCRdb processed the multiplex PCR reads anew with MiXCR; each CDR3 protein has one entry. The table includes 600,000 to 650,000 distinct CDR3 sequences, around 20% detected once. Notes on the study in general: Blood also held most thyroid clonotypes expanded beyond 0.001.

Trimming at V came to 3 bases and at J to 8 bases, leaving 10 bases not matched to a gene. This CDR3 contains 16 residues. Germline loops: CDR1 SGHVS, CDR2 FNYEAQ. The gene calls are TRBV7-6 and TRBJ2-1; TRBD1 aligns across 10 bases. This TCR was recovered from a man aged 25-45 years with Graves' ophthalmopathy. Sequences were obtained from blood. In DNA form, the CDR3 reads TGTGCCAGCAGCTTTCCCGGGACAGGGGAGAGCGATGAGCAGTTCTTC. As protein: CASSFPGTGESDEQFF.